Below are 8 T cell receptor beta chains sequenced from a single sample in a study of read filtering for tumor transcriptome and immune sequencing. Molecular barcoded adaptors covering alpha/delta and beta/gamma chains were used on roughly 400 ng RNA. MiXCR was run by TCRdb on the reads, yielding one entry per CDR3 protein. Here the sample spans fewer than 50,000 distinct CDR3 sequences, around 13% being singletons. Sequencing used a population of CD138-negative cells sorted from bone marrow. The receptor source for this set is a donor aged 40 or older with multiple myeloma.

As regards this clonotype: Just one base apart from a much larger clone, this may be a read error. This CDR3 reads CASKLEAADTQYF. The CDR3 DNA is TGCGCCAGTAAACTAGAAGCGGCAGATACGCAGTATTTT. The rearrangement joins TRBV5-1 to TRBJ2-3; D possibly corresponds to TRBD2 (5 bases). Per the germline V gene, CDR1 is SGHRS and CDR2 is YFSETQ. The CDR3 sequence is 13 residues long. V lost 8 bases to trimming and J lost 4 bases, with 14 bases between them.

This clonotype has at least ten counts. The gene calls are TRBV7-3 and TRBJ2-7; D is unclear. Germline assignment: CDR1 SGHTA and CDR2 FQGTGA. This CDR3 has 13 amino acids. The germline V and J ends were trimmed by 1 base and 5 bases, with 9 bases remaining between them. CDR3 sequence reads: CASSLNRVDEQYF. The DNA for the CDR3 is TGTGCCAGCAGCTTAAATAGGGTGGACGAGCAGTACTTC.

At least ten counts were recorded for this clonotype. CDR3 sequence (DNA): TGTGCCAGCTCACCACGGCAGAGTAACACCGGGGAGCTGTTTTTT. Translation gives CASSPRQSNTGELFF. The J gene is TRBJ2-2, the V gene TRBV18, with D uncertain. The CDR3 has 15 amino acids. The germline V and J ends were trimmed by 1 base and 2 bases, with 8 bases remaining between them. Germline CDR1 reads KGHSH; CDR2 reads LQKENI.

This clonotype was detected many times. The genes are TRBV27 and TRBJ2-2; no firm D call. Germline V gene lookup returns CDR1 MNHEY and CDR2 SMNVEV (reference sequence). The CDR3 is 14 amino acids. Trimming removed 0 bases at V and 6 bases at J, with 8 bases between. CDR3 coding DNA: TGTGCCAGCAGTTTATCATCCGTTGCCGGGGAGCTGTTTTTT. Translation gives CASSLSSVAGELFF.

In this sample, this clonotype turned up a few times. V gene TRBV20-1 combines with J gene TRBJ1-5; a weak D match, TRBD1 (5 bases). Germline loops: CDR1 DFQATT, CDR2 SNEGSKA (reference sequence). The CDR3 spans 15 residues. Trimming cost V 6 bases and J 0 bases, with 15 bases left between them. The CDR3 reads CSAETGGLSNQPQHF. CDR3 DNA: TGCAGTGCCGAGACGGGGGGTCTTAGCAATCAGCCCCAGCATTTT.

Of note for this clonotype: A read error is possible here, since a much larger clone lies one base away. The chain links TRBV2 to TRBJ2-3; TRBD1 agrees at 8 bases. J gave up 6 bases and V 8 bases, and 10 bases lay outside the gene matches. Per germline, CDR1 SNHLY and CDR2 FYNNEI. This CDR3 spans 14 amino acids. CDR3 sequence (DNA): TGTGCCAGCGGTCCAAACAGGGGGTCGGATACGCAGTATTTT. It yields the protein CASGPNRGSDTQYF.

This clonotype was counted at least ten times. The rearrangement uses TRBV29-1 and TRBJ2-1; 9 nucleotides align to TRBD2. V dropped 5 bases and J dropped 0; count of bases not matched to a gene: 11. Germline V gene lookup returns CDR1 SQVTM and CDR2 ANQGSEA. CDR3 length equals 17 residues. CDR3 DNA: TGCAGCGTTCTCGTTCGCGGGAGGGCCTCCTCCTACAATGAGCAGTTCTTC. It yields the protein CSVLVRGRASSYNEQFF.

Ten or more counts support this clonotype. The rearrangement links TRBV5-1 to TRBJ1-1; maybe TRBD1 (6 bases). The length of the CDR3 is 13 residues. Germline CDR1 reads SGHRS; CDR2 reads YFSETQ. The ends were cut back, 4 bases at V and 4 bases at J, with 11 bases in the middle. CDR3 bases: TGCGCCAGCAGCACGGGACACCCCACTGAAGCTTTCTTT. This encodes CASSTGHPTEAFF.